This T cell receptor beta chain emerged from a study of blood T cell repertoires in COVID-19. Study summary: T cells, B-cell-depleted T cells, or PBMCs provided the cDNA or gDNA that served as material.

This clone has just one count. From germline, CDR1 is LGHDT and CDR2 YNNKEL (reference sequence). This CDR3 spans 11 amino acids. V was cut by 4 bases and J by 5 bases, with 5 bases left in between. The assay was immunoSEQ multiplex PCR, and TCRdb's table has in-frame clones only and misses some. The sample has 150,000 to 200,000 clones, 60% to 85% seen once; the top ten hold 15% to 20%. The TCR originated in a man aged 60-69 years with active or convalescent COVID-19. The source material was peripheral blood. This chain uses TRBV3-1 (or the pseudogene TRBV3-2) with TRBJ2-5; no firm D call. The CDR3 DNA is TGTGCCAGCAGCCGGGCTGAGACCCAGTACTTC. Protein: CASSRAETQYF.